Each of the 10 T cell receptor beta chains below was sequenced from the same sample in a study of cytomegalovirus exposure and HLA in healthy donors. TCRdb's copy holds only in-frame clones and misses some; the assay was immunoSEQ multiplex PCR. The table includes 140,000 or so clones, 80% to 90% detected once. The material sequenced was PBMCs. The receptors here all came from a young woman in good health and CMV-seropositive.

This clone occurred a few times. This sequence joins TRBV6-4 and TRBJ1-2; 8 bases match TRBD1. Per germline, CDR1 MRHNA and CDR2 SNTAGT. There are 16 residues in the CDR3. V shed 6 bases and J 7 bases; nucleotides not matched to a gene: 16. The CDR3 loop reads CASRGRTQDRGGGYTF. The CDR3 nucleotides read TGTGCCAGCAGGGGAAGGACCCAAGACAGGGGTGGTGGCTACACCTTC.

In DNA form, the CDR3 reads TGTGCCAGCAGTGAAAGGCAGGTCGAGATTTTTAAACTGTTTTTT. Encoded protein: CASSERQVEIFKLFF. V gene TRBV2 combines with J gene TRBJ1-4; D call uncertain. V lost 2 bases and J lost 11, with 18 bases in between. Germline CDR1 reads SNHLY; CDR2 reads FYNNEI. The CDR3 has 15 residues.

The chain is built from TRBV4-3 and TRBJ1-6; no definite D call. The CDR3 consists of 15 residues. Per germline, CDR1 LGHNA and CDR2 YSLEER. The V and J ends lost 3 bases and 10 bases respectively, with 16 bases between them. CDR3 residues: CASSQTEVVASPLHF. The CDR3 coding sequence is TGCGCCAGCAGCCAGACCGAGGTGGTGGCCTCACCCCTCCACTTT.

The V gene is TRBV5-1, the J gene TRBJ2-3, with D tentatively TRBD1 (5 bases). Trimming removed 4 bases from V and 1 base from J, with 10 bases in between. Germline V gene lookup returns CDR1 SGHRS and CDR2 YFSETQ. The CDR3 runs to 14 residues. The CDR3 sequence: CASSPEQGTDTQYF. The CDR3 nucleotides read TGCGCCAGCAGCCCGGAACAGGGCACAGATACGCAGTATTTT.

The DNA for the CDR3 is TGCGCCAGTAGTCCGGGACAGCTGACTGGAAACACCATATATTTT. Translating it yields CASSPGQLTGNTIYF. This rearrangement joins TRBV5-1 to TRBJ1-3; 7 bases line up with TRBD1. This CDR3 has 15 amino acids. V shed 8 bases, J shed 2 bases, and the junction held 10 bases outside the gene matches. Germline V gene lookup returns CDR1 SGHRS and CDR2 YFSETQ.

The V gene is TRBV5-1, the J gene TRBJ2-2; TRBD1 matches 7 bases. The CDR3 sequence is 14 residues long. V shed 6 bases, J shed 2 bases, and the junction held 4 bases outside the gene matches. Germline values: CDR1 SGHRS, CDR2 YFSETQ. CDR3 loop: CASMGQLNTGELFF. The CDR3 nucleotides read TGCGCCAGCATGGGACAGCTAAACACCGGGGAGCTGTTTTTT.

J is TRBJ2-7 and V is TRBV27; TRBD1 is a possible D gene (6 bases). V lost 4 bases to trimming and J lost 4 bases, with 14 bases between them. The CDR3 loop spans 14 amino acids. Germline V CDR1 and CDR2: MNHEY, SMNVEV (reference sequence). The CDR3 here is CASSYRVERYEQYF. CDR3 sequence (DNA): TGTGCCAGCAGTTACAGGGTGGAGCGGTACGAGCAGTACTTC.

This clone has just one count. The J gene is TRBJ2-1, the V gene TRBV18; D call uncertain. V lost 6 bases and J 0 bases, leaving 12 bases between the germline ends. The CDR3 extends over 15 amino acids. CDR1 KGHSH and CDR2 LQKENI come from the germline V gene. The CDR3 is CASSLPRVSYNEQFF. DNA for the CDR3: TGTGCCAGCTCCCTACCCCGGGTCTCCTACAATGAGCAGTTCTTC.

V and J are TRBV7-2 and TRBJ2-7; 14 bases are a match to TRBD2. Germline assignment: CDR1 SGHTA and CDR2 FQGNSA. With 2 bases clipped from V and 1 base from J, the junction kept 10 bases outside the gene matches. The CDR3 totals 19 residues. The CDR3 protein is CASSLYLGTSGGSSYEQYF. The DNA for the CDR3 is TGTGCCAGCAGCTTATACCTAGGGACTAGCGGGGGTAGTTCCTACGAGCAGTACTTC.

The V and J genes are TRBV6-4 and TRBJ1-1; possible D gene TRBD1, 6 bases. CDR1 is MRHNA, CDR2 SNTAGT, per germline. Trimming took 6 bases from V and 1 from J, leaving 21 bases between them. The CDR3 consists of 17 residues. This chain's CDR3 is CASSPGRGGNANTEAFF. The CDR3 DNA follows: TGTGCCAGCAGCCCCGGCAGGGGTGGAAACGCGAACACTGAAGCTTTCTTT.